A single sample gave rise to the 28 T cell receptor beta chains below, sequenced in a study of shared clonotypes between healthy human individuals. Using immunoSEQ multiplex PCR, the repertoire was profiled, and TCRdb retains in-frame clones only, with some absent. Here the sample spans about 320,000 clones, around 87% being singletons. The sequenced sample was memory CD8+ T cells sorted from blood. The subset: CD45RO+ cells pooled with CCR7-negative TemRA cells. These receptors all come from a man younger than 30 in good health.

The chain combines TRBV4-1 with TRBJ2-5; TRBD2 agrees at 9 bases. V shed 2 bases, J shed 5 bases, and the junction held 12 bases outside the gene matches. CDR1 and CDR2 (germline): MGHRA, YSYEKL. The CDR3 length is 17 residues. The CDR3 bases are TGCGCCAGCAGCCAAATGAGTGGTGGGACTAGCAGCGAGACCCAGTACTTC. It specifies CASSQMSGGTSSETQYF.

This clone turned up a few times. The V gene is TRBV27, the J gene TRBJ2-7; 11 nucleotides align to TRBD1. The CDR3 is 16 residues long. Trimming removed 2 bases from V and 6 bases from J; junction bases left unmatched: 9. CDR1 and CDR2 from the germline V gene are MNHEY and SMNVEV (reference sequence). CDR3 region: CASSLTGTGGPTEQYF. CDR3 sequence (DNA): TGTGCCAGCAGTTTAACCGGGACAGGGGGGCCTACCGAGCAGTACTTC.

The CDR3 spells CASSAGGSSYEQYF. CDR3 DNA: TGTGCCAGCAGTGCGGGAGGCTCCTCCTACGAGCAGTACTTC. This chain links TRBV2 with TRBJ2-7; 7 positions agree with TRBD2. CDR1 and CDR2 (germline): SNHLY, FYNNEI. V shed 4 bases and J 0 bases; nucleotides not matched to a gene: 3. The CDR3 loop spans 14 amino acids.

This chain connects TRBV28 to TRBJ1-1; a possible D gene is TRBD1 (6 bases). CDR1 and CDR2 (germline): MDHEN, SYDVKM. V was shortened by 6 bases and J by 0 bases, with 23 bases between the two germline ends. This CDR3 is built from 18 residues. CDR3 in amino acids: CASSSRGGRPVVNTEAFF. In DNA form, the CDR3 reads TGTGCCAGCAGCTCCCGGGGGGGCCGGCCGGTTGTGAACACTGAAGCTTTCTTT.

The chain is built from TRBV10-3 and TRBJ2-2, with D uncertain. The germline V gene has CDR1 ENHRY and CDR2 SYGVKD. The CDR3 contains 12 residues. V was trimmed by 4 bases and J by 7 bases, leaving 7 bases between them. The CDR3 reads CAISVPGGELFF. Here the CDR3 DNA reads TGTGCCATCAGTGTCCCGGGCGGGGAGCTGTTTTTT.

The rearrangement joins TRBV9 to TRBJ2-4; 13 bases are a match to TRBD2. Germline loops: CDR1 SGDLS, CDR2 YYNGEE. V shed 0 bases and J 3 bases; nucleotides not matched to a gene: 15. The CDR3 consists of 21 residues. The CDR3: CASSVDDGLAGEWYDKNIQYF. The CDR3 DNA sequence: TGTGCCAGCAGCGTAGACGATGGACTAGCGGGAGAATGGTATGACAAAAACATTCAGTACTTC.

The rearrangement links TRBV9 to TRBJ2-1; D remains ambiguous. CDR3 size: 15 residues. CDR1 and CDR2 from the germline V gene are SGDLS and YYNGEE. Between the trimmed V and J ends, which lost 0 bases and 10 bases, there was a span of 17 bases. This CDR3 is CASSVVSASTQEQFF. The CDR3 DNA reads TGTGCCAGCAGCGTAGTATCCGCGTCCACCCAAGAGCAGTTCTTC. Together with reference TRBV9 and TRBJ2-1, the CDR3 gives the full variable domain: DSGVTQTPKHLITATGQRVTLRCSPRSGDLSVYWYQQSLDQGLQFLIQYYNGEERAKGNILERFSAQQFPDLHSELNLSSLELGDSALYFCASSVVSASTQEQFFGPGTRLTVL.

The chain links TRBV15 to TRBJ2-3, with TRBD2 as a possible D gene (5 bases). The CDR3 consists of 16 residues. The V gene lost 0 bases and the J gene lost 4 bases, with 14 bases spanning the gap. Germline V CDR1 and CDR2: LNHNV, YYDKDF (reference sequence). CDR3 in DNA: TGTGCCACCAGCAGAGATCCGGGAAGGCGGTCAGATACGCAGTATTTT. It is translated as CATSRDPGRRSDTQYF.

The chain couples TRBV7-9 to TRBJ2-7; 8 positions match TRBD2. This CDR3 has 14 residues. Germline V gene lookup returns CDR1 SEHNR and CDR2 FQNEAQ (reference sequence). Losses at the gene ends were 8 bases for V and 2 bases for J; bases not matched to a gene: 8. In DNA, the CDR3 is TGTGCCAGCGGTAATAGCGGGGTTCCCTACGAGCAGTACTTC. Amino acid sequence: CASGNSGVPYEQYF.

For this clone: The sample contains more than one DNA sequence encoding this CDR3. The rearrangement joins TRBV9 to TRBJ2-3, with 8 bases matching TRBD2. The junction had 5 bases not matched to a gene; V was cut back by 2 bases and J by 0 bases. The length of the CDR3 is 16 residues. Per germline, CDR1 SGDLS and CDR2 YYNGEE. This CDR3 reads CASSVAGGTSTDTQYF. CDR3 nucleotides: TGTGCCAGCAGCGTGGCGGGGGGCACTAGCACAGATACGCAGTATTTT.

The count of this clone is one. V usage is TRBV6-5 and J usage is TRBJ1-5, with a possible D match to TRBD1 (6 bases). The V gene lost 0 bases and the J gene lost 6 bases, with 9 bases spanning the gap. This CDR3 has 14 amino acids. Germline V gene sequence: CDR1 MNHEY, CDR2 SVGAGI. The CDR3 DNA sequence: TGTGCCAGCAGTTACTCGGAGGGGGGTCAGCCCCAGCATTTT. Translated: CASSYSEGGQPQHF.

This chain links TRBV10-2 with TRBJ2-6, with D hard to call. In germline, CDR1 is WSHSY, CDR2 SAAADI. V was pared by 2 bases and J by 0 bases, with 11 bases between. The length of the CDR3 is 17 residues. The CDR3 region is CASSEGDYNSGANVLTF. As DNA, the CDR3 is TGCGCCAGCAGTGAGGGGGATTATAACTCTGGGGCCAACGTCCTGACTTTC.

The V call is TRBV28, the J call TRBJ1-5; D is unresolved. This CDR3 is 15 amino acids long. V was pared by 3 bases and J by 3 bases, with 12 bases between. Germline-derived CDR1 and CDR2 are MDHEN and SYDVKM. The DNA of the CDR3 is TGTGCCAGCAGTTTCGCGCAGGTGACCAATCAGCCCCAGCATTTT. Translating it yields CASSFAQVTNQPQHF.

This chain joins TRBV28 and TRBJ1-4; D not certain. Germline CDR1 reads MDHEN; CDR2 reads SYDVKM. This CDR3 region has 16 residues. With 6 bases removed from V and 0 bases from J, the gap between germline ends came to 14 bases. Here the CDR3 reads CASRLLSETTNEKLFF. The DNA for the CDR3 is TGTGCCAGCAGATTGTTGTCGGAGACAACTAATGAAAAACTGTTTTTT.

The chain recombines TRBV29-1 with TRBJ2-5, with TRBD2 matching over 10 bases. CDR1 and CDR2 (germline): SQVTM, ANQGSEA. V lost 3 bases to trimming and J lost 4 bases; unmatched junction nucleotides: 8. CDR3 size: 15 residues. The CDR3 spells CSVDGLAGELETQYF. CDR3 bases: TGCAGCGTTGACGGGCTAGCGGGAGAGTTAGAGACCCAGTACTTC.

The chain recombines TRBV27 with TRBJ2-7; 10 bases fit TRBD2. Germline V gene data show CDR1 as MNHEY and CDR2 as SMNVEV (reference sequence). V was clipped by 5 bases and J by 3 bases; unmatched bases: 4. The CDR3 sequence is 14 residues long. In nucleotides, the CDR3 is TGTGCCAGCAGTCTTAGCGGGGGGTACTACGAGCAGTACTTC. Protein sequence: CASSLSGGYYEQYF.

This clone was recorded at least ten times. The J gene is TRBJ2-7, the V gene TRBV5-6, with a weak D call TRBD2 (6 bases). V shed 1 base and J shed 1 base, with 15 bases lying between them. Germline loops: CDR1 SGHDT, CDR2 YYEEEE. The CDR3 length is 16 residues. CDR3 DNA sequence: TGTGCCAGCAGCTTGTTTTTGGGGACTCCTTCCTACGAGCAGTACTTC. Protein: CASSLFLGTPSYEQYF.

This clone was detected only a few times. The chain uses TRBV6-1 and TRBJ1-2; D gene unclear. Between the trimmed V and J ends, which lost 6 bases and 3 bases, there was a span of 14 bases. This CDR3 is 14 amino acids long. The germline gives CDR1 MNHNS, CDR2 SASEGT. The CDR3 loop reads CASSPRGADYGYTF. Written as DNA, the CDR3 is TGTGCCAGCAGCCCACGGGGAGCAGACTATGGCTACACCTTC.

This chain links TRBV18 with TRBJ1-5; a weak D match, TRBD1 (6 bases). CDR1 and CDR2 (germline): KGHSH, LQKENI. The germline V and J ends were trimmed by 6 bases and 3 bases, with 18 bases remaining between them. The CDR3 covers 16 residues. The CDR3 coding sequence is TGTGCCAGCTCCCTTGACAGGATTGTATTCAATCAGCCCCAGCATTTT. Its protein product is CASSLDRIVFNQPQHF.

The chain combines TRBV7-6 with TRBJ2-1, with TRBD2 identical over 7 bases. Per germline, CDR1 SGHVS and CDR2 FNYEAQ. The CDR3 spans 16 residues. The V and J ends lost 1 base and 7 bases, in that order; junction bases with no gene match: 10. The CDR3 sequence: CASSLEGRAGGNEQFF. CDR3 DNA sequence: TGTGCCAGCAGCTTAGAAGGGAGGGCCGGGGGTAATGAGCAGTTCTTC.

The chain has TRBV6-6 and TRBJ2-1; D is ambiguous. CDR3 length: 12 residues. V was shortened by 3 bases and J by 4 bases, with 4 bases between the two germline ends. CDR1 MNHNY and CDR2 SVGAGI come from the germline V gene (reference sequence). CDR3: CASSYEYNEQFF. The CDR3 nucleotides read TGTGCCAGCAGTTATGAATACAATGAGCAGTTCTTC.

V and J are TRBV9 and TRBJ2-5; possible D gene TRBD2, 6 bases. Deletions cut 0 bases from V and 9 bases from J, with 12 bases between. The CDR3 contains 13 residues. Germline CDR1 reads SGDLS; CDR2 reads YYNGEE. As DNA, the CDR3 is TGTGCCAGCAGCGTAGGAGGAGGGACGTCCCAGTACTTC. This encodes CASSVGGGTSQYF.

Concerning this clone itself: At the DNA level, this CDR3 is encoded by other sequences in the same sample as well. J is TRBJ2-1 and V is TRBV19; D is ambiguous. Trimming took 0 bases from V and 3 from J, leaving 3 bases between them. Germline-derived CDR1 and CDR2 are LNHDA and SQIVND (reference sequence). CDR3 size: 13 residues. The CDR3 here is CASSIDGYNEQFF. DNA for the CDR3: TGTGCCAGTAGTATAGACGGCTACAATGAGCAGTTCTTC.

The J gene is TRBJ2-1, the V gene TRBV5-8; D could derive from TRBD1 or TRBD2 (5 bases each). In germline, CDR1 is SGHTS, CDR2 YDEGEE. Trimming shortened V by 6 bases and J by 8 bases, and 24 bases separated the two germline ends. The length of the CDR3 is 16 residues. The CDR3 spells CASTLGPGAALDEQFF. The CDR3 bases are TGTGCCAGCACCCTGGGCCCCGGGGCCGCTTTGGATGAGCAGTTCTTC.

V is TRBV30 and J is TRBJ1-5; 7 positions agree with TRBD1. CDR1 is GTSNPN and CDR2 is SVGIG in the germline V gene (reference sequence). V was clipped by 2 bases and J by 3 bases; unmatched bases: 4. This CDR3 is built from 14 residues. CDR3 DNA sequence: TGTGCCTGGAGTAGGACAGGACACAATCAGCCCCAGCATTTT. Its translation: CAWSRTGHNQPQHF.

The DNA for the CDR3 is TGCAGCGTTGAGTCCCTCCTCGGGGAGCTGTTTTTT. This encodes CSVESLLGELFF. The rearrangement joins TRBV29-1 to TRBJ2-2, with D unresolved. V shed 3 bases and J shed 7 bases, with 9 bases lying between them. The CDR3 runs to 12 residues. The germline V gene encodes CDR1 SQVTM and CDR2 ANQGSEA.

The CDR3: CASSLKAGGPSEGETQYF. CDR3 DNA: TGTGCCAGCAGCTTAAAGGCGGGAGGGCCCTCGGAGGGAGAGACCCAGTACTTC. The chain is built from TRBV7-2 and TRBJ2-5; 9 positions agree with TRBD2. Trimming removed 2 bases from V and 4 bases from J; junction bases left unmatched: 14. Germline CDR1 SGHTA, CDR2 FQGNSA. This CDR3 spans 18 amino acids.

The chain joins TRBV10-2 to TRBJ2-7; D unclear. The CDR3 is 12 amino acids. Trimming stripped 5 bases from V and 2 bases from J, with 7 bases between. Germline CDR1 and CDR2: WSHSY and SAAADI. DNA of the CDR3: TGCGCCAGCAGTCCGAATACCTACGAGCAGTACTTC. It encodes CASSPNTYEQYF.